The clone carrying this T cell receptor (beta chain) was counted between two and nine times. Antigen unknown. It was with unique molecular identifiers that the TCRbeta library was prepared. From the PCR reads, TCRdb called clonotypes with MiXCR, one entry per CDR3 protein. The table includes around 580,000 distinct CDR3 sequences, around 27% detected once. The germline V gene has CDR1 SGHRS and CDR2 YFSETQ. J lost 6 bases, V lost 4 bases, and 9 bases had no gene match. This CDR3 is built from 14 residues. This sample was included in a study of T-cell reconstitution after alpha-beta-depleted transplantation in children. Study results and limitations: Alpha-beta T cells about two months after transplant reportedly derived from several hundred expanded graft clones. One year post-transplant, T-cell counts and diversity were largely derived from T cells produced anew.

This sequence joins TRBV5-1 and TRBJ2-7, with TRBD1 matching over 8 bases. Sequenced here: PBMCs, sampled before TCRalphabeta/CD19-depleted stem cell transplant. This sequence was found in a boy less than two years old with Wiskott-Aldrich syndrome, due to receive a stem cell transplant. The CDR3 protein is CASSPIRTGREQYF. Written as DNA, the CDR3 is TGCGCCAGCAGCCCCATCCGGACAGGGCGCGAGCAGTACTTC. The whole variable domain, filled in from reference TRBV5-1 and TRBJ2-7, reads KAGVTQTPRYLIKTRGQQVTLSCSPISGHRSVSWYQQTPGQGLQFLFEYFSETQRNKGNFPGRFSGRQFSNSRSEMNVSTLELGDSALYLCASSPIRTGREQYFGPGTRLTVT.